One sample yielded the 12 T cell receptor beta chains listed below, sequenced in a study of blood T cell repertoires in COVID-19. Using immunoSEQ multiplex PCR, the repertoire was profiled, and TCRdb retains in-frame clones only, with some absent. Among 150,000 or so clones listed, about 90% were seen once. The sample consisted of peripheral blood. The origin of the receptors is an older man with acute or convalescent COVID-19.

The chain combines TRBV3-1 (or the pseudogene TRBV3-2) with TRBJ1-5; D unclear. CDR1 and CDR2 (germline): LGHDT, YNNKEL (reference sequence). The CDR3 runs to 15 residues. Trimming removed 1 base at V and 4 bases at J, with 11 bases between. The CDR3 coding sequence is TGTGCCAGCAGCCAAGGGTCCGGAGAAAATCAGCCCCAGCATTTT. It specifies CASSQGSGENQPQHF.

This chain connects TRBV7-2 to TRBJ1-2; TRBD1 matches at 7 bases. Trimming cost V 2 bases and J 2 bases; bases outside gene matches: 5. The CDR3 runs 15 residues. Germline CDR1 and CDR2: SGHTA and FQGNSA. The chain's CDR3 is CASSLSRGQNYGYTF. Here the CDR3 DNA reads TGTGCCAGCAGCTTAAGCAGGGGACAGAACTATGGCTACACCTTC.

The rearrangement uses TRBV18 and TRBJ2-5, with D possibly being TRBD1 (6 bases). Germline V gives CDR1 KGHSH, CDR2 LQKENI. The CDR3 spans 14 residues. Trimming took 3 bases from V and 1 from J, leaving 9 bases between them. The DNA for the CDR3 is TGTGCCAGCTCACCCGGACAGCCCCAAGAGACCCAGTACTTC. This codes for CASSPGQPQETQYF.

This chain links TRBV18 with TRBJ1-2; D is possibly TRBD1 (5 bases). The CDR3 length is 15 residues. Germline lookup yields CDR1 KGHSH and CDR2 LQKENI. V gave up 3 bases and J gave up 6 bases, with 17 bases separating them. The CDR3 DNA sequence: TGTGCCAGCTCACCTTCGACGAGGGGAGGCGATGGCTACACCTTC. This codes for CASSPSTRGGDGYTF.

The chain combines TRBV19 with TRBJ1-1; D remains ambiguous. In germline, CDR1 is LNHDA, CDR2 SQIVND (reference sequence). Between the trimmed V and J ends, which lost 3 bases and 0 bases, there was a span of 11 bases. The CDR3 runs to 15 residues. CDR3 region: CASSMNPMLNTEAFF. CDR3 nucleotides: TGTGCCAGTAGTATGAATCCTATGCTGAACACTGAAGCTTTCTTT.

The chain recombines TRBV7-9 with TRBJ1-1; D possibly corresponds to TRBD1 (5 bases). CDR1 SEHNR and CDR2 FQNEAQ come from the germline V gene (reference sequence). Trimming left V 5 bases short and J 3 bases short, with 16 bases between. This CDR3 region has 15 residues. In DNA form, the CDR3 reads TGTGCCAGCAGCCCACCCGGTGGGGGGGACACTGAAGCTTTCTTT. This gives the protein CASSPPGGGDTEAFF. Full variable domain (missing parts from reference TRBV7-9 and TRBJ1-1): DTGVSQNPRHKITKRGQNVTFRCDPISEHNRLYWYRQTLGQGPEFLTYFQNEAQLEKSRLLSDRFSAERPKGSFSTLEIQRTEQGDSAMYLCASSPPGGGDTEAFFGQGTRLTVV.

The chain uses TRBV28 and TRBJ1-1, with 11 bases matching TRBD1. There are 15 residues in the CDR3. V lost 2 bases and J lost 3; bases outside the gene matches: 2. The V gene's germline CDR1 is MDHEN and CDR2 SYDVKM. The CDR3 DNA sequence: TGTGCCAGCAGTTTAGGGGGACAGGGGGACACTGAAGCTTTCTTT. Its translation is CASSLGGQGDTEAFF.

The CDR3 loop reads CASSADRGNYGYTF. Here the CDR3 DNA reads TGTGCCAGCAGCGCGGACAGGGGAAACTATGGCTACACCTTC. The chain is built from TRBV5-4 and TRBJ1-2; TRBD1 matches 9 bases. Germline CDR1 reads SGHNT; CDR2 reads YYREEE (reference sequence). This CDR3 is built from 14 residues. V trimming: 4 bases; J trimming: 2 bases; junction bases outside the gene matches: 3.

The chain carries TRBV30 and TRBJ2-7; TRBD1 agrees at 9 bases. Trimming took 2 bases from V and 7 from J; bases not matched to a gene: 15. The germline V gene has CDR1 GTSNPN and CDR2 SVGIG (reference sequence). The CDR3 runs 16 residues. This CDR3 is CAWSSPNRGQFGEQYF. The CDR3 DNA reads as TGTGCCTGGAGTTCTCCAAACAGGGGGCAGTTTGGGGAGCAGTACTTC.

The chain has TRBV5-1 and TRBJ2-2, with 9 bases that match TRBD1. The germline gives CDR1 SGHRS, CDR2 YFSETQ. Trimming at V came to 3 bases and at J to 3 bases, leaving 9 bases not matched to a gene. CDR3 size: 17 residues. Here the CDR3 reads CASSWGPTGGYTGELFF. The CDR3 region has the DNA TGCGCCAGCAGCTGGGGCCCAACAGGGGGCTACACCGGGGAGCTGTTTTTT.

CDR3: CASSSIQGDYGYTF. In DNA, the CDR3 is TGTGCCAGCAGTTCAATACAGGGGGACTATGGCTACACCTTC. V usage is TRBV28 and J usage is TRBJ1-2; 8 bases line up with TRBD1. Germline CDR1 MDHEN, CDR2 SYDVKM. V lost 4 bases and J lost 3; bases outside the gene matches: 4. The CDR3 is 14 residues long.

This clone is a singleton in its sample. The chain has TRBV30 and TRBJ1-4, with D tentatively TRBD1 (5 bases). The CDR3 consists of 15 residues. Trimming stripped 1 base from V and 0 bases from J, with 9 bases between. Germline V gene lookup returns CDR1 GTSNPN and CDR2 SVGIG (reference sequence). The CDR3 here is CAWSGGGTTNEKLFF. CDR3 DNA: TGTGCCTGGAGTGGGGGCGGTACAACTAATGAAAAACTGTTTTTT.